The present entry profiles one T cell receptor beta chain with its context. The antigen is not known. Separate from the approximately 600-subject first cohort was the roughly 120-subject validation cohort, to which the donors belonged. Assay used: immunoSEQ multiplex PCR; TCRdb lists only in-frame clones, some missing. The sample holds 55,000 to 70,000 clones; about 93% are singletons and the top ten take 2% to 2.5%. These data originate in a study of cytomegalovirus exposure and HLA in healthy donors. Study background: The same platform as the roughly 670 first-cohort repertoires was used for the 90 to 150 validation repertoires, a later analysis reported. Study-wide points: Among the CMV-associated chains, three were confirmed in vitro as specific for CMV antigens. The study listed 150 to 200 cytomegalovirus-associated TCR beta chains.

CDR1 is LGHNA, CDR2 YNFKEQ, per germline. The junction had 5 bases not matched to a gene; V was cut back by 4 bases and J by 8 bases. The CDR3 runs 15 residues. The clonotype was recovered from a man younger than 35 in good health and CMV-seronegative. Specimen: PBMCs. The V call is TRBV4-2, the J call TRBJ2-1; 13 nucleotides align to TRBD2. CDR3 DNA sequence: TGTGCCAGCAGCCGTGGGACTAGCGGGAACTATGAGCAGTTCTTC. It codes for CASSRGTSGNYEQFF.